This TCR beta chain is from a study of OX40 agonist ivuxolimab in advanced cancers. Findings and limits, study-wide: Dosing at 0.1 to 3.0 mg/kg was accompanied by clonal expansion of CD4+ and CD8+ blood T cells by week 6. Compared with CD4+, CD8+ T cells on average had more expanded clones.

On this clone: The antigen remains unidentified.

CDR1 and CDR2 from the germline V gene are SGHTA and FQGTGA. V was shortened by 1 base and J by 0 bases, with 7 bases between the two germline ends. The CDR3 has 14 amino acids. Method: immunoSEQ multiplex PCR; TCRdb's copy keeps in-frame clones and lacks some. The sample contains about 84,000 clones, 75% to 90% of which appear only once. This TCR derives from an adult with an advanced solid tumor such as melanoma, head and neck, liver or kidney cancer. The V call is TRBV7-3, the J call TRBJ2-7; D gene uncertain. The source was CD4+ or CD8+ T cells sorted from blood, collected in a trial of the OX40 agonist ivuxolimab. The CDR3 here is CASSLNTHSYEQYF. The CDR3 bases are TGTGCCAGCAGCTTAAATACTCACTCCTACGAGCAGTACTTC.